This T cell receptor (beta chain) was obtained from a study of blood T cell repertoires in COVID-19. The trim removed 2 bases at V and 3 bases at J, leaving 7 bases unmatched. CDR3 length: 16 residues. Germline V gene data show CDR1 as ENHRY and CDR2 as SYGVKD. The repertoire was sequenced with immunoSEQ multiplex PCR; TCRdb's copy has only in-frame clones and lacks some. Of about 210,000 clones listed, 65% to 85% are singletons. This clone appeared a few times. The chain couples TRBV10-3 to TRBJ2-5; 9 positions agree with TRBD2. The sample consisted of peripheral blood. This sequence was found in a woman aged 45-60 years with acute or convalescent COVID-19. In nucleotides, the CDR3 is TGTGCCATCAGTGAGGGGTTGGTAGCGGGAGAAGAGACCCAGTACTTC. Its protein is CAISEGLVAGEETQYF.